Listed below are T cell receptor beta chains from one sample, sequenced in a study of blood T cell repertoires in COVID-19. Generated by immunoSEQ multiplex PCR, the TCRdb table keeps only in-frame clones and is missing some. The sample has 45,000 to 50,000 clones; about 83% are singletons. Sequenced input: peripheral blood. These receptors were collected from a man older than 75 in a cohort sampled during active COVID-19. CDR3s include the opening cysteine and the closing phenylalanine or tryptophan. Fields, in order: V gene, J gene, D gene, clone size, CDR3 protein, CDR3 DNA. A D gene is named only where the DNA matches it firmly. The size of a clone is reported for some rows only, either as once, few or many, or as a class for expanded clones.

V: TRBV15
J: TRBJ2-5
D: -
size: -
CDR3: CATSIPRGGGPLETQYF
DNA: TGTGCCACCAGCATCCCCCGAGGGGGGGGGCCCTTGGAGACCCAGTACTTC

V: TRBV28
J: TRBJ1-6
D: TRBD1
size: few
CDR3: CASSETGTGSYNSPLHF
DNA: TGTGCCAGCAGCGAGACCGGGACAGGGTCATATAATTCACCCCTCCACTTT

V: TRBV29-1
J: TRBJ2-7
D: -
size: -
CDR3: CSVEESYEQYF
DNA: TGCAGCGTTGAAGAGAGTTACGAGCAGTACTTC

V: TRBV29-1
J: TRBJ2-1
D: -
size: -
CDR3: CSVSGSSYNEQFF
DNA: TGCAGCGTTTCCGGGAGTTCCTACAATGAGCAGTTCTTC

V: TRBV7-2
J: TRBJ2-5
D: TRBD1
size: -
CDR3: CASSPGQGAVKTQYF
DNA: TGTGCCAGCAGCCCCGGACAGGGGGCTGTGAAGACCCAGTACTTC

V: TRBV18
J: TRBJ1-2
D: TRBD1
size: -
CDR3: CASSQETGGGYTF
DNA: TGTGCCAGCTCACAAGAGACAGGGGGTGGCTACACCTTC

V: TRBV2
J: TRBJ2-1
D: TRBD2
size: -
CDR3: CANYLPGLGLRNEQFF
DNA: TGTGCCAATTACCTTCCGGGACTAGGATTGAGGAATGAGCAGTTCTTC

V: TRBV28
J: TRBJ1-2
D: -
size: -
CDR3: CASSFPAGGYTF
DNA: TGTGCCAGCAGTTTCCCCGCCGGTGGCTACACCTTC

V: TRBV28
J: TRBJ2-2
D: TRBD1
size: -
CDR3: CASGQGYTGELFF
DNA: TGTGCCAGCGGACAGGGTTATACCGGGGAGCTGTTTTTT

V: TRBV4-2
J: TRBJ2-1
D: -
size: once
CDR3: CASSPRGGDEQFF
DNA: TGTGCCAGCAGCCCGAGGGGGGGCGATGAGCAGTTCTTC

V: TRBV7-9
J: TRBJ1-2
D: -
size: -
CDR3: CASSCGAGYGYTF
DNA: TGTGCCAGCAGCTGCGGGGCGGGGTATGGCTACACCTTC

V: TRBV28
J: TRBJ1-1
D: -
size: -
CDR3: CASSLAAGTEAFF
DNA: TGTGCCAGCAGTTTAGCAGCGGGAACTGAAGCTTTCTTT

V: TRBV2
J: TRBJ2-3
D: TRBD1
size: -
CDR3: CASSVVTGATDTQYF
DNA: TGTGCCAGCAGTGTTGTGACAGGGGCCACAGATACGCAGTATTTT

V: TRBV12-3/TRBV12-4
J: TRBJ1-1
D: TRBD1
size: -
CDR3: CASRRQGATEAFF
DNA: TGTGCCAGCAGGAGACAGGGGGCCACTGAAGCTTTCTTT

V: TRBV18
J: TRBJ2-2
D: TRBD1
size: -
CDR3: CASSPPRQGDTGELFF
DNA: TGTGCCAGCTCACCACCGAGGCAGGGGGACACCGGGGAGCTGTTTTTT

V: TRBV24-1
J: TRBJ2-3
D: TRBD2
size: -
CDR3: CATSDWGGGDTQYF
DNA: TGTGCCACCAGTGATTGGGGGGGAGGAGATACGCAGTATTTT

V: TRBV5-1
J: TRBJ1-2
D: -
size: -
CDR3: CASSLDTTYGYTF
DNA: TGCGCCAGCAGCTTAGACACGACCTATGGCTACACCTTC

V: TRBV6-6
J: TRBJ2-2
D: TRBD2
size: -
CDR3: CASSGRVGELFF
DNA: TGTGCCAGCAGCGGGAGGGTCGGGGAGCTGTTTTTT

V: TRBV20-1
J: TRBJ2-3
D: -
size: few
CDR3: CSASFTDTQYF
DNA: TGCAGTGCTAGCTTCACAGATACGCAGTATTTT

V: TRBV19
J: TRBJ2-5
D: TRBD1
size: once
CDR3: CASRKRDRQTQYF
DNA: TGTGCCAGTAGAAAAAGGGACAGACAGACCCAGTACTTC